This TCR beta chain was observed in a study of T cell responses to AZD1222 COVID-19 vaccine. Whole-study findings and limits: Dominant CD4 TCR responses targeted spike regions 160-218 and 743-854. It should be noted that donors were predominantly white British and more often female, and clonal diversity was possibly underestimated. Targets within unmutated variant regions were reportedly found for nearly half of spike-specific TCRs.

The assay was immunoSEQ multiplex PCR, and TCRdb's table has in-frame clones only and misses some. The data show about 75,000 clones, around nine tenths seen once. V dropped 2 bases and J dropped 6 bases, with 14 bases sitting between them. This CDR3 contains 15 residues. Germline assignment: CDR1 SGHKS and CDR2 YYEKEE (reference sequence). Pooling of second doses given at about 4 or about 12 weeks was done. Details on this clone: Its antigen is currently unknown.

V is TRBV5-5 and J is TRBJ1-4, with D possibly matching TRBD1 (5 bases). Source: peripheral blood, taken 28 days after the second AZD1222 dose. The receptor comes from an adult who received the AZD1222 COVID-19 vaccine. The chain's CDR3 is CASSFRAGTDEKLFF. CDR3 DNA: TGTGCCAGCAGCTTTAGGGCAGGGACTGATGAAAAACTGTTTTTT.